The 25 T cell receptor beta chains listed next were all sequenced from one sample in a study of blood T cell repertoires in COVID-19. Clones were sequenced by immunoSEQ multiplex PCR, and TCRdb holds only the in-frame ones, with some missing. The table shows approximately 350,000 clones, with about 90% occurring only once. Sequencing was done on a sample of peripheral blood. The receptors shown here come from a woman aged 18 to 35 who had recovered from COVID-19.

The chain uses TRBV7-2 and TRBJ2-5, with D unclear. V gave up 5 bases and J gave up 4 bases, with 14 bases separating them. CDR3 size: 14 residues. Germline CDR1 and CDR2: SGHTA and FQGNSA. CDR3 bases: TGTGCCAGCAGCCTCGCGACCGGAGTAGAGACCCAGTACTTC. Translation: CASSLATGVETQYF.

The chain has TRBV7-9 and TRBJ1-2; 7 nucleotides match TRBD1. Germline loops: CDR1 SEHNR, CDR2 FQNEAQ (reference sequence). After removal of 5 bases from V and 5 bases from J, the junction contained 8 bases not matched to a gene. The CDR3 consists of 14 residues. In DNA, the CDR3 is TGTGCCAGCAGCCCCGGGACAGTAGCTTATGGCTACACCTTC. Translated, it gives CASSPGTVAYGYTF.

This clone appeared a few times. The chain is built from TRBV7-9 and TRBJ2-5; 9 nucleotides match TRBD2. This CDR3 spans 15 amino acids. The J segment lost 8 bases and the V segment lost 9 bases, leaving 16 bases of the junction unmatched. CDR1 and CDR2 from the germline V gene are SEHNR and FQNEAQ (reference sequence). CDR3 DNA: TGTGCCAGTCTCTCGACTGGGCTAGCGGGAAGAACCCAGTACTTC. Translating gives CASLSTGLAGRTQYF.

Details on this clone: One junction end does not reproduce the germline sequence, and a read error may be involved. The gene calls are TRBV24-1 and TRBJ1-3, with D possibly matching TRBD1 (5 bases). The CDR3 sequence is 14 residues long. Germline V gene lookup returns CDR1 KGHDR and CDR2 SFDVKD. The CDR3 spells CAASGASSGNTIYF. For the CDR3, the DNA is TGTGCCGCCAGTGGGGCGAGCTCTGGAAACACCATATATTTT.

This chain joins TRBV21-1 and TRBJ2-5; the DNA was not compared with TRBD1, the D call given in the table. TRBV21-1 represents a pseudogene. The CDR3 consists of 12 residues. The CDR3 sequence is CASLRGRETQYF. CDR3 coding DNA: TGTGCCAGTCTCAGGGGGCGGGAGACCCAGTACTTC.

CDR3 protein: CASSIAGVQGEQFF. The CDR3 bases are TGTGCCAGTAGTATAGCGGGAGTCCAGGGTGAGCAGTTCTTC. This rearrangement joins TRBV19 to TRBJ2-1; TRBD2 might be the D (6 bases). CDR3 length: 14 residues. Trimming took off 1 base at V and 9 bases at J, with 13 bases between the two ends. Germline lookup yields CDR1 LNHDA and CDR2 SQIVND (reference sequence).

In this sample, this clone turned up many times. The chain recombines TRBV19 with TRBJ1-2; D unresolved. The CDR3 runs to 14 residues. Trimming removed 1 base from V and 4 bases from J, with 10 bases in between. Germline V lookup: CDR1 LNHDA, CDR2 SQIVND (reference sequence). The CDR3 DNA reads TGTGCCAGTAGTATAGGGAGGGCCCTCTATGGCTACACCTTC. It is translated as CASSIGRALYGYTF.

Only one count was recorded for this clone. The gene calls are TRBV5-6 and TRBJ1-2; D is undetermined. The CDR3 consists of 12 residues. Germline V CDR1 and CDR2: SGHDT, YYEEEE. V was clipped by 2 bases and J by 7 bases, with 9 bases between them. CDR3 sequence reads: CASSFGGTGYTF. The CDR3 DNA sequence: TGTGCCAGCAGCTTTGGCGGTACTGGCTACACCTTC.

J is TRBJ2-1 and V is TRBV10-3, with 7 bases lining up with TRBD2. Trimming took 10 bases from V and 8 from J; bases not matched to a gene: 11. This CDR3 spans 13 amino acids. From germline, CDR1 is ENHRY and CDR2 SYGVKD. The CDR3 loop reads CATGLSGTHEQFF. CDR3 coding DNA: TGTGCCACCGGCTTGAGCGGGACCCATGAGCAGTTCTTC.

The chain has TRBV10-1 and TRBJ2-1, with a tentative D call TRBD2 (6 bases). The germline V gene encodes CDR1 WNHNN and CDR2 SYGVQD (reference sequence). CDR3 length: 16 amino acids. V lost 4 bases, J lost 3 bases, and 16 bases lay in between. The CDR3 sequence is CASSVTGGSNYNEQFF. The CDR3 DNA reads TGCGCCAGCAGTGTAACCGGGGGTTCGAACTACAATGAGCAGTTCTTC.

The chain combines TRBV5-8 with TRBJ2-2; a weak D match, TRBD1 (5 bases). V was shortened by 5 bases and J by 6 bases, with 14 bases between the two germline ends. There are 14 residues in the CDR3. Germline V gene sequence: CDR1 SGHTS, CDR2 YDEGEE. This chain's CDR3 is CASSLRVKAGELFF. The CDR3 nucleotides read TGTGCCAGCAGTCTCAGGGTCAAGGCCGGGGAGCTGTTTTTT.

This sequence joins TRBV27 and TRBJ2-1; 13 nucleotides line up with TRBD2. CDR3 length: 16 amino acids. V lost 6 bases and J lost 2; bases outside the gene matches: 4. CDR1 MNHEY and CDR2 SMNVEV come from the germline V gene (reference sequence). CDR3 amino acids: CASSKLAGGAYNEQFF. CDR3 nucleotides: TGTGCCAGCAGCAAACTAGCGGGAGGGGCCTACAATGAGCAGTTCTTC.

The V and J genes are TRBV29-1 and TRBJ2-1; 9 bases are shared with TRBD1. Germline V gives CDR1 SQVTM, CDR2 ANQGSEA. Trimming cost V 2 bases and J 5 bases; bases outside gene matches: 10. This CDR3 comprises 16 residues. The CDR3 here is CSVEPPGQGGNNEQFF. The DNA of the CDR3 is TGCAGCGTTGAACCACCGGGACAGGGAGGCAACAATGAGCAGTTCTTC.

This chain connects TRBV2 to TRBJ2-1; TRBD2 matches at 12 bases. The germline gives CDR1 SNHLY, CDR2 FYNNEI. With 6 bases clipped from V and 8 bases from J, the junction kept 11 bases outside the gene matches. The length of the CDR3 is 16 residues. DNA for the CDR3: TGTGCCAGCAGACCATCTAGCGGGAGGGGGCGGGATGAGCAGTTCTTC. Translation: CASRPSSGRGRDEQFF.

V and J are TRBV4-3 and TRBJ2-5, with D tentatively TRBD1 (6 bases). The germline V gene encodes CDR1 LGHNA and CDR2 YSLEER. The CDR3 totals 15 residues. The V end lost 4 bases, the J end lost 5 bases, and 17 bases lay between the germline ends. The CDR3 here is CASSPSTGIEETQYF. The CDR3 nucleotides are TGCGCCAGCAGCCCATCTACAGGGATAGAGGAGACCCAGTACTTC.

This rearrangement joins TRBV24-1 to TRBJ2-1; 14 bases match TRBD2. Germline CDR1 and CDR2: KGHDR and SFDVKD. This CDR3 comprises 15 residues. J lost 10 bases, V lost 3 bases, and 4 bases had no gene match. CDR3 loop: CATSDTGLAGVEQFF. The CDR3 DNA sequence: TGTGCCACCAGTGATACGGGACTAGCGGGAGTGGAGCAGTTCTTC.

This clone was counted a single time. The chain carries TRBV7-2 and TRBJ1-3; a weak D match, TRBD1 (6 bases). The germline V gene encodes CDR1 SGHTA and CDR2 FQGNSA. The V and J ends lost 4 bases and 0 bases respectively, with 13 bases between them. CDR3 length: 16 amino acids. CDR3 sequence: CASSYLTGISGNTIYF. The CDR3, as DNA: TGTGCCAGCAGCTACCTGACAGGTATCTCTGGAAACACCATATATTTT.

V usage is TRBV5-1 and J usage is TRBJ1-1; 8 positions agree with TRBD1. V lost 1 base and J lost 6; bases outside the gene matches: 8. The CDR3 runs to 15 residues. CDR1 and CDR2 from the germline V gene are SGHRS and YFSETQ. The DNA of the CDR3 is TGCGCCAGCAGCTTGACAAGCGACAGGGGATCTGAAGCTTTCTTT. Translating gives CASSLTSDRGSEAFF.

The chain employs TRBV24-1 and TRBJ2-7; D is unresolved. Trimming took off 4 bases at V and 4 bases at J, with 16 bases between the two ends. This CDR3 spans 15 amino acids. Germline CDR1 KGHDR, CDR2 SFDVKD. Here the CDR3 DNA reads TGTGCCACCAGTGAGTACGACAATGGTGAGTACGAGCAGTACGTC. It is translated as CATSEYDNGEYEQYV.

The chain couples TRBV4-3 to TRBJ2-4; D may be TRBD2 (5 bases). This CDR3 spans 15 amino acids. The V gene lost 4 bases and the J gene lost 6 bases, with 16 bases spanning the gap. Germline V lookup: CDR1 LGHNA, CDR2 YSLEER. CDR3 region: CASSLHPGIRNIQYF. The CDR3 DNA reads TGCGCCAGCAGCCTTCACCCCGGGATACGAAACATTCAGTACTTC.

J is TRBJ1-5 and V is TRBV24-1, with a possible D match to TRBD1 (5 bases). The germline V gene encodes CDR1 KGHDR and CDR2 SFDVKD. V was shortened by 3 bases and J by 3 bases, with 17 bases between the two germline ends. The CDR3 extends over 17 amino acids. DNA of the CDR3: TGTGCCACCAGTGATCCCACACTCGACAGCTACAATCAGCCCCAGCATTTT. Its protein product is CATSDPTLDSYNQPQHF.

The J gene is TRBJ2-2, the V gene TRBV11-2; unclear D gene. Germline V gene lookup returns CDR1 SGHAT and CDR2 FQNNGV. The CDR3 extends over 17 amino acids. V was shortened by 1 base and J by 1 base, with 13 bases between the two germline ends. CDR3 residues: CASSLASSRLNTGELFF. The CDR3 DNA sequence: TGTGCCAGCAGCTTAGCATCAAGCAGGCTGAACACCGGGGAGCTGTTTTTT.

The rearrangement joins TRBV19 to TRBJ2-1, with D maybe TRBD2 (5 bases). Germline CDR1 LNHDA, CDR2 SQIVND (reference sequence). CDR3 size: 15 residues. The V end lost 0 bases, the J end lost 3 bases, and 9 bases lay between the germline ends. CDR3 DNA: TGTGCCAGTAGTATAGACCCAACTAGCTACAATGAGCAGTTCTTC. This sequence encodes CASSIDPTSYNEQFF.

The rearrangement joins TRBV19 to TRBJ1-1, with 11 bases lining up with TRBD1. After removal of 1 base from V and 6 bases from J, the junction contained 4 bases not matched to a gene. Germline loops: CDR1 LNHDA, CDR2 SQIVND (reference sequence). There are 15 residues in the CDR3. Here the CDR3 reads CASSIGGQGVSEAFF. CDR3 DNA: TGTGCCAGTAGTATAGGGGGACAGGGGGTCTCTGAAGCTTTCTTT.

The J gene is TRBJ1-1, the V gene TRBV6-5, with a possible D match to TRBD1 (5 bases). The CDR3 contains 14 residues. Germline V gene sequence: CDR1 MNHEY, CDR2 SVGAGI. The ends were cut back, 4 bases at V and 1 base at J, with 10 bases in the middle. The CDR3 is CASSLGVGNTEAFF. In DNA form, the CDR3 reads TGTGCCAGCAGTTTAGGGGTTGGGAACACTGAAGCTTTCTTT.